This TCR beta chain was documented in a study of blood T cell repertoires in COVID-19 (dated by TCRdb to between 2020 and 2021). Context from the whole study: Samples covering the acute and convalescent phases of COVID-19 were provided by collaborators in the United States, Italy and Spain. The prospective study material was composed of cDNA or gDNA derived from T cells, B-cell-depleted T cells, or PBMCs. Deeply sampled blood TCRbeta repertoires from subjects exposed to, actively infected with, or recovered from COVID-19 were included in the dataset. The repertoires were made available in a free public database intended to serve as a resource for research on the immune response to SARS-CoV-2. Samples were obtained from the ongoing ImmuneRACE study (first 160 participants) and from over a thousand subjects provided by 6 global collaborators. A de-identified subject ID, COVID-19 status, age in years and sex were almost always included in the sample metadata. Where available, HLA class I and class II types were obtained from metadata supplied by the sample provider rather than from assay-based typing.

The study at large found these results: The quantity of clinical and demographic metadata differed by source and by participant and was supplied without curation.

In the prospective study, participants were roughly 18 to 89 years old, resided in about two dozen geographic areas of the United States, and were enrolled through a virtual design. In the prospective study, participants were assigned to cohorts based on the clinical history participants reported in a screening survey and a study questionnaire. Recovered participants in ImmuneRACE Cohort 3 were defined by two consecutive negative NP/OP PCR tests, clearance by a healthcare professional, or resolution of symptoms. Mobile phlebotomists in the prospective study collected whole blood, serum and a nasopharyngeal or oropharyngeal swab from every participant. Additional blood draws and questionnaires over an approximately two-month period could optionally be provided by prospective study participants. Blood samples from the prospective study were shipped frozen or at room temperature prior to DNA extraction.

The CDR3 sequence holds 14 residues, the cysteine and phenylalanine included. Just the 42-base CDR3 DNA is kept, in frame starting at base 1. Between the V and J ends, shortened by 8 bases and 4 bases respectively, the junction contains 15 bases. CDR1 and CDR2 are read off the germline V gene as SGHDN and FVKESK. TCRbeta CDR3 regions were amplified from genomic DNA using the immunoSEQ Assay, a bias-controlled multiplex PCR. As for the original processing: The number of nucleated cells in each sample was estimated from the amplification of reference gene primers within the assay. To quantify the absolute abundance of each unique TCRbeta CDR3 rearrangement, sequence reads were collapsed and filtered. Productive Simpson clonality was computed per sample as the square root of Simpson's diversity index over productive rearrangements. In TCRdb, the immuneACCESS table is reduced to in-frame sequences with V and J assigned. These tables do not hold every clone; where another copy was compared, an unresolved V gene accounts for under half, and the others remain unexplained. The D gene and trimming were derived from the DNA, and the V and J assignments and clone size from that table. This sample holds some 200,000 clones; 80% to 85% were observed only once. Roughly 7% of the sample belongs to the ten largest clones.

In regard to this clone: No cognate antigen has been identified for it. Base qualities are not provided; no much larger clone lies one nucleotide away.

The origin of this receptor is a man aged 35 to 55 who had recovered from COVID-19. The chain was built from TRBV14 and TRBJ1-3, with the identity of the D gene unclear. The sequencing sample was made of PBMCs or T cells enriched from blood (not recorded which). CDR3 region: CASSYGGGGNTIYF. The sequenced DNA: TGTGCCAGCTCTTATGGTGGAGGAGGAAACACCATATATTTT.